The 9 T cell receptor beta chains presented below share a single source sample, sequenced in a study of cytomegalovirus exposure and HLA in healthy donors. The PCR contained 60 Vbeta and 13 Jbeta primers. Clones were sequenced by immunoSEQ multiplex PCR, and TCRdb holds only the in-frame ones, with some missing. The sample has about 270,000 clones, around 66% seen once; the top ten hold under 2.5%. Material for sequencing was PBMCs. These receptors all stem from a female donor in good health and CMV-seronegative.

This chain uses TRBV6-5 with TRBJ1-2; D is possibly TRBD1 (6 bases). CDR1 is MNHEY, CDR2 SVGAGI, per germline. Trimming cost V 2 bases and J 5 bases, with 15 bases left between them. CDR3 length: 15 amino acids. Here the CDR3 DNA reads TGTGCCAGCAGTTACCAACCCACAGGGCCGTATGGCTACACCTTC. Residues: CASSYQPTGPYGYTF.

The rearrangement links TRBV27 to TRBJ2-5; 15 nucleotides agree with TRBD2. Germline V gene sequence: CDR1 MNHEY, CDR2 SMNVEV (reference sequence). V shed 5 bases, J shed 5 bases, and the junction held 6 bases outside the gene matches. This CDR3 has 16 residues. The CDR3 protein is CASSPWTSGRAETQYF. The CDR3 region has the DNA TGTGCCAGCAGTCCCTGGACTAGCGGGAGGGCGGAGACCCAGTACTTC.

The chain has TRBV27 and TRBJ1-5; D call uncertain. Germline CDR1 reads MNHEY; CDR2 reads SMNVEV (reference sequence). Trimming shortened V by 3 bases and J by 5 bases, and 8 bases separated the two germline ends. The CDR3 length is 13 residues. The CDR3 region is CASSFMRDQPQHF. CDR3 nucleotide sequence: TGTGCCAGCAGTTTTATGAGGGATCAGCCCCAGCATTTT.

This clone has just a few counts. The chain has TRBV5-1 and TRBJ1-2, with TRBD1 identical over 11 bases. CDR3 length equals 14 residues. Germline V gives CDR1 SGHRS, CDR2 YFSETQ. Trimming at V came to 4 bases and at J to 8 bases, leaving 7 bases not matched to a gene. CDR3: CASSAGQGAWGYTF. The CDR3 DNA reads TGCGCCAGCAGCGCCGGACAGGGGGCTTGGGGCTACACCTTC.

V and J are TRBV19 and TRBJ2-1, with 10 bases that match TRBD2. The CDR3 runs to 15 residues. The V gene end was trimmed by 5 bases and the J gene end by 4 bases; junction bases not matched to a gene: 5. CDR1 and CDR2 (germline): LNHDA, SQIVND (reference sequence). The CDR3 here is CASSSGTSVYNEQFF. In DNA form, the CDR3 reads TGTGCCAGTAGTTCCGGGACTAGCGTTTACAATGAGCAGTTCTTC.

The chain links TRBV7-3 to TRBJ2-3; D is unclear. The germline gives CDR1 SGHTA, CDR2 FQGTGA. V lost 0 bases and J lost 4, with 5 bases in between. The CDR3 is 13 amino acids. DNA for the CDR3: TGTGCCAGCAGCTTAACCTTTCCAGATACGCAGTATTTT. Translating it yields CASSLTFPDTQYF. Full variable domain (missing parts from reference TRBV7-3 and TRBJ2-3): GAGVSQTPSNKVTEKGKYVELRCDPISGHTALYWYRQSLGQGPEFLIYFQGTGAADDSGLPNDRFFAVRPEGSVSTLKIQRTERGDSAVYLCASSLTFPDTQYFGPGTRLTVL.

This clone was recorded once. This chain joins TRBV2 and TRBJ2-7; 10 positions match TRBD1. The CDR3 length is 13 residues. Looked up from germline, CDR1 is SNHLY and CDR2 is FYNNEI. The trim removed 6 bases at V and 3 bases at J, leaving 2 bases unmatched. The CDR3 sequence: CASRGDRGYEQYF. CDR3 sequence (DNA): TGTGCCAGCAGAGGGGACAGGGGCTACGAGCAGTACTTC. Looking up the rest from reference TRBV2 and TRBJ2-7 gives the full variable domain: EPEVTQTPSHQVTQMGQEVILRCVPISNHLYFYWYRQILGQKVEFLVSFYNNEISEKSEIFDDQFSVERPDGSNFTLKIRSTKLEDSAMYFCASRGDRGYEQYFGPGTRLTVT.

The chain has TRBV5-6 and TRBJ2-5, with 8 bases identical to TRBD2. The end of the DNA aligns better with TRBJ2-7, so the J call may be wrong. Germline CDR1 is SGHDT and CDR2 is YYEEEE. The CDR3 has 15 residues. CDR3 nucleotides: TGTGCCAGCAGCTTGGCGGGGGGGGCTCTACACGAGCAGTACTTC. Amino acid sequence: CASSLAGGALHEQYF.

This rearrangement joins TRBV12-5 to TRBJ2-7; D may be TRBD2 (6 bases). CDR1 and CDR2 from the germline V gene are LGHNT and FRNRAP. V was trimmed by 6 bases and J by 4 bases, leaving 25 bases between them. The CDR3 sequence is 17 residues long. DNA of the CDR3: TGTGCTAGTGGACTTATCCGGGGGTTCGGGAAAGAATACGAGCAGTACTTC. Translated, it gives CASGLIRGFGKEYEQYF.